These 31 T cell receptor beta chains came from one sample sequenced in a study of molecular identifiers for immune sequencing clone quantification. From the PCR reads, TCRdb called clonotypes with MiXCR, one entry per CDR3 protein. The table has about 35,000 distinct CDR3 sequences, 19% seen once. Sequenced material: naive CD8+ T cells from blood, with Jurkat cell RNA spiked in. Subset denoted: FACS-sorted CD8+CD4-CCR7+CD45RA+ naive T cells. The receptors come from a human donor in good health. Some libraries in this study had Jurkat cell RNA spiked in.

In its sample, this clonotype was seen a few times. This CDR3 is CASSPGTGIDEQYF. The CDR3 DNA sequence: TGTGCCAGTAGCCCCGGGACAGGGATCGACGAGCAGTACTTC. J is TRBJ2-7 and V is TRBV5-3; 9 positions match TRBD1. TRBV5-3 falls under the ORF class, with uncertain function. Trimming at V came to 8 bases and at J to 5 bases, leaving 11 bases not matched to a gene. The CDR3 length is 14 residues.

This clonotype was seen at least ten times. This sequence joins TRBV7-9 and TRBJ1-3; TRBD1 matches at 9 bases. Germline values: CDR1 SEHNR, CDR2 FQNEAQ (reference sequence). This CDR3 contains 17 residues. V trimming: 6 bases; J trimming: 2 bases; junction bases outside the gene matches: 11. CDR3 in DNA: TGTGCCAGCAGATCAGGGAGTGACAGGGGGACTGGAAACACCATATATTTT. This sequence encodes CASRSGSDRGTGNTIYF.

This clonotype was observed at least ten times. The J gene is TRBJ2-7, the V gene TRBV6-5; a possible D gene is TRBD1 (6 bases). CDR1 is MNHEY, CDR2 SVGAGI, per germline. The CDR3 consists of 11 residues. Trimming cost V 7 bases and J 3 bases, with 7 bases left between them. CDR3 sequence (DNA): TGTGCCAGCAAGACAGGCTACGAGCAGTACTTC. Protein sequence: CASKTGYEQYF.

This clonotype showed up just once. Given a much more abundant clone one base away, this may be a read error. The rearrangement uses TRBV20-1 and TRBJ2-7; possible D gene TRBD2, 6 bases. This CDR3 is built from 13 residues. The V end lost 5 bases, the J end lost 6 bases, and 17 bases lay between the germline ends. Germline CDR1 DFQATT, CDR2 SNEGSKA (reference sequence). The CDR3 DNA reads TGCAGTGCTGAGGGACGGCGGGGCTGCGAGCAGTACTTC. Residues: CSAEGRRGCEQYF.

This clonotype was detected only once. The genes are TRBV3-1 and TRBJ2-5; no firm D call. Trimming removed 3 bases from V and 2 bases from J, with 4 bases in between. Germline V CDR1 and CDR2: LGHDT, YNNKEL (reference sequence). The CDR3 spans 12 residues. In DNA form, the CDR3 reads TGTGCCAGCAGCCAGTTTCAAGAGACCCAGTACTTC. It yields the protein CASSQFQETQYF.

Ten or more counts support this clonotype. This chain connects TRBV20-1 to TRBJ2-3, with 16 bases aligning to TRBD2. V was pared by 2 bases and J by 7 bases, with 9 bases of the junction left unmatched. Germline assignment: CDR1 DFQATT and CDR2 SNEGSKA (reference sequence). CDR3 length: 17 residues. In nucleotides, the CDR3 is TGCAGTGCTAGAAACCCGGGACTAGCGGGGGGGCTAAATACGCAGTATTTT. It is translated as CSARNPGLAGGLNTQYF.

This clonotype showed up many times. V gene TRBV19 combines with J gene TRBJ1-5; no firm D call. Trimming removed 4 bases from V and 2 bases from J, with 6 bases in between. Germline V lookup: CDR1 LNHDA, CDR2 SQIVND (reference sequence). This CDR3 is built from 13 residues. CDR3 bases: TGTGCCAGTAGTACTACAGGCAATCAGCCCCAGCATTTT. It encodes CASSTTGNQPQHF.

Many counts were recorded for this clonotype. This chain joins TRBV25-1 and TRBJ2-1; no clear D. CDR1 is MGHDK and CDR2 is SYGVNS in the germline V gene. Trimming removed 8 bases at V and 4 bases at J, with 12 bases between. This CDR3 contains 13 residues. The CDR3 loop reads CASVADPYNEQFF. The CDR3 nucleotides read TGTGCCAGCGTGGCGGACCCTTACAATGAGCAGTTCTTC. Combining the CDR3 with reference TRBV25-1 and TRBJ2-1 gives the whole variable domain EADIYQTPRYLVIGTGKKITLECSQTMGHDKMYWYQQDPGMELHLIHYSYGVNSTEKGDLSSESTVSRIRTEHFPLTLESARPSHTSQYLCASVADPYNEQFFGPGTRLTVL.

The table lists this clonotype with many counts. The chain employs TRBV27 and TRBJ2-2, with 8 bases that match TRBD2. Per germline, CDR1 MNHEY and CDR2 SMNVEV (reference sequence). The CDR3 has 16 amino acids. After removal of 3 bases from V and 6 bases from J, the junction contained 9 bases not matched to a gene. The CDR3 spells CASSFWTGGLPGELFF. The CDR3 DNA reads TGTGCCAGCAGTTTCTGGACGGGGGGGCTGCCCGGGGAGCTGTTTTTT.

Comments on this clonotype: One end of the junction varies from germline; a read error may be responsible. This chain joins TRBV7-9 and TRBJ2-1; 9 nucleotides agree with TRBD2. The CDR3 covers 15 residues. CDR1 is SEHNR, CDR2 FQNEAQ, per germline (reference sequence). For the CDR3, the DNA is TGTGCCAGCAGCTTAGTAGCGGGAGCCAACAATGGGCAGTTCTTC. This sequence encodes CASSLVAGANNGQFF. Complete variable domain (other parts from reference TRBV7-9 and TRBJ2-1): DTGVSQNPRHKITKRGQNVTFRCDPISEHNRLYWYRQTLGQGPEFLTYFQNEAQLEKSRLLSDRFSAERPKGSFSTLEIQRTEQGDSAMYLCASSLVAGANNGQFFGPGTRLTVL.

The chain has TRBV11-2 and TRBJ2-1; 8 positions match TRBD1. Germline V lookup: CDR1 SGHAT, CDR2 FQNNGV. The CDR3 is 12 residues long. V shed 0 bases and J 13 bases; nucleotides not matched to a gene: 2. CDR3 DNA sequence: TGTGCCAGCAGCTTAGAAGGGACAGGTCAGTTCTTC. This codes for CASSLEGTGQFF.

This clonotype occurred many times. The rearrangement links TRBV29-1 to TRBJ2-7; a weak D match, TRBD2 (6 bases). The germline gives CDR1 SQVTM, CDR2 ANQGSEA. This CDR3 spans 15 amino acids. Trimming left V 3 bases short and J 4 bases short, with 19 bases between. CDR3 sequence: CSVEAIGGFPYEQYF. Written as DNA, the CDR3 is TGCAGCGTTGAGGCTATAGGAGGGTTCCCATACGAGCAGTACTTC.

This clonotype was picked up many times. The rearrangement uses TRBV27 and TRBJ2-1, with no clear D. Looked up from germline, CDR1 is MNHEY and CDR2 is SMNVEV (reference sequence). The CDR3 totals 11 residues. V lost 6 bases and J lost 4, with 4 bases in between. The CDR3 region is CASSQYNEQFF. The CDR3 DNA follows: TGTGCCAGCAGCCAATACAATGAGCAGTTCTTC.

This clonotype was observed many times. The V call is TRBV4-1, the J call TRBJ2-3; D ambiguous. The CDR3 is 19 amino acids. Germline V CDR1 and CDR2: MGHRA, YSYEKL. Trimming removed 2 bases at V and 0 bases at J, with 21 bases between. CDR3 region: CASSQPYAVGSRSTDTQYF. In DNA form, the CDR3 reads TGCGCCAGCAGCCAACCCTACGCGGTTGGTAGCCGTAGCACAGATACGCAGTATTTT.

This clonotype was recorded many times. The rearrangement joins TRBV2 to TRBJ2-7; 9 positions agree with TRBD1. V trimming: 6 bases; J trimming: 5 bases; junction bases outside the gene matches: 8. The CDR3 runs to 14 residues. Germline-derived CDR1 and CDR2 are SNHLY and FYNNEI. CDR3 sequence reads: CASRSDRGGHEQYF. CDR3 DNA: TGTGCCAGCAGGTCAGACAGGGGGGGCCACGAGCAGTACTTC.

This clonotype was observed many times. CDR3 residues: CASSPWGGRDTQYF. The CDR3 region has the DNA TGTGCCAGCTCCCCCTGGGGGGGGCGAGATACGCAGTATTTT. The gene calls are TRBV18 and TRBJ2-3; D perhaps matches TRBD2 (7 bases). Germline V lookup: CDR1 KGHSH, CDR2 LQKENI. The CDR3 length is 14 residues. V was pared by 6 bases and J by 5 bases, with 15 bases between.

This clonotype was recorded many times. J is TRBJ2-7 and V is TRBV4-1, with TRBD1 as a possible D gene (6 bases). The CDR3 contains 13 residues. V was shortened by 2 bases and J by 4 bases, with 9 bases between the two germline ends. The germline gives CDR1 MGHRA, CDR2 YSYEKL. This chain's CDR3 is CASSQRQGYEQYF. CDR3 in DNA: TGCGCCAGCAGCCAAAGGCAGGGGTACGAGCAGTACTTC.

This clonotype has at least ten counts. The chain employs TRBV5-5 and TRBJ2-7; possible D gene TRBD2, 5 bases. The CDR3 length is 15 residues. The germline V and J ends were trimmed by 2 bases and 0 bases, with 12 bases remaining between them. Germline V lookup: CDR1 SGHKS, CDR2 YYEKEE (reference sequence). The CDR3, as DNA: TGTGCCAGCAGCTTTGGAGCGGACCCCTCCTACGAGCAGTACTTC. The encoded protein is CASSFGADPSYEQYF.

This clonotype showed up many times. This CDR3 reads CASSQDRVGGETQYF. CDR3 in DNA: TGCGCCAGCAGCCAAGACAGGGTAGGAGGAGAGACCCAGTACTTC. V and J are TRBV4-3 and TRBJ2-5, with D perhaps given as TRBD1 or TRBD2 (5 bases each). This CDR3 has 15 amino acids. V lost 0 bases to trimming and J lost 4 bases, with 12 bases between them. Germline V gene lookup returns CDR1 LGHNA and CDR2 YSLEER.

The chain has TRBV3-1 and TRBJ2-7; 10 nucleotides align to TRBD1. The CDR3 is 16 residues long. Germline CDR1 LGHDT, CDR2 YNNKEL (reference sequence). The V segment lost 5 bases and the J segment 4 bases; nucleotides outside the gene matches: 11. The CDR3 bases are TGTGCCAGCAGCGAGAGGTCAGGACAGGGGGGGTACGAGCAGTACTTC. Its translation: CASSERSGQGGYEQYF.

Note on this clonotype: This may be a read error, as it is one base from a much larger clone. This chain joins TRBV11-2 and TRBJ2-3; D gene uncertain. Deletions cut 5 bases from V and 0 bases from J, with 12 bases between. The CDR3 contains 15 residues. Germline V CDR1 and CDR2: SGHAT, FQNNGV. The CDR3 region has the DNA TGTGCCAGCAGCCTTTTTCCGGACAGCACAGATACGCAGTATTTT. Translating gives CASSLFPDSTDTQYF.

This clonotype was picked up many times. J is TRBJ2-3 and V is TRBV6-5, with 8 nucleotides matching TRBD1. J gave up 2 bases and V 2 bases, and 3 bases lay outside the gene matches. Germline-derived CDR1 and CDR2 are MNHEY and SVGAGI. CDR3 length equals 15 residues. CDR3 bases: TGTGCCAGCAGTTACGACAGGGGATTCACAGATACGCAGTATTTT. It is translated as CASSYDRGFTDTQYF.

This clonotype is categorized as medium-sized. The V call is TRBV28, the J call TRBJ2-3, with D possibly being TRBD1 or TRBD2 (6 bases each). Trimming pared 2 bases from V and 5 bases from J, leaving 11 bases between. Germline loops: CDR1 MDHEN, CDR2 SYDVKM. CDR3 length: 14 amino acids. The CDR3 DNA reads as TGTGCCAGCAGTTTAGGGGGGCCGGAAGATACGCAGTATTTT. This translates into CASSLGGPEDTQYF.

This clonotype came up many times. The chain uses TRBV28 and TRBJ1-5; TRBD1 matches at 7 bases. V dropped 4 bases and J dropped 4; count of bases not matched to a gene: 4. The germline V gene has CDR1 MDHEN and CDR2 SYDVKM. The CDR3 has 14 residues. CDR3 sequence (DNA): TGTGCCAGCAGTTCAGGGGGTTTAAATCAGCCCCAGCATTTT. This gives the protein CASSSGGLNQPQHF.

This clonotype has ten or more counts. The chain carries TRBV6-2 or TRBV6-3 and TRBJ1-5; D is undetermined. The CDR3 is 13 amino acids. CDR1 is MNHEY, CDR2 SVGEGT, per germline. V was shortened by 6 bases and J by 0 bases, with 6 bases between the two germline ends. CDR3 in amino acids: CASRENSNQPQHF. CDR3 bases: TGTGCCAGCAGAGAGAATAGCAATCAGCCCCAGCATTTT.

This clonotype has ten or more counts. The chain carries TRBV5-1 and TRBJ1-1; D is uncertain. The CDR3 has 13 amino acids. The ends were cut back, 0 bases at V and 2 bases at J, with 5 bases in the middle. CDR1 and CDR2 from the germline V gene are SGHRS and YFSETQ. The CDR3 spells CASSLELNTEAFF. The CDR3 DNA follows: TGCGCCAGCAGCTTGGAGCTAAACACTGAAGCTTTCTTT.

In this sample, this clonotype turned up a few times. This sequence joins TRBV19 and TRBJ2-2; D remains unclear. Germline lookup yields CDR1 LNHDA and CDR2 SQIVND (reference sequence). The V gene lost 4 bases and the J gene lost 8 bases, with 11 bases spanning the gap. The CDR3 totals 13 residues. The CDR3 region has the DNA TGTGCCAGTAGTACTTTGTCAAATGGGGAGCTGTTTTTT. It encodes CASSTLSNGELFF.

This rearrangement joins TRBV4-1 to TRBJ2-6, with 8 bases aligning to TRBD2. Looked up from germline, CDR1 is MGHRA and CDR2 is YSYEKL. This CDR3 spans 19 amino acids. After removal of 0 bases from V and 0 bases from J, the junction contained 7 bases not matched to a gene. CDR3 bases: TGCGCCAGCAGCCAAGAATCGGGACTAGTTCTCTCTGGGGCCAACGTCCTGACTTTC. It yields the protein CASSQESGLVLSGANVLTF.

The chain recombines TRBV20-1 with TRBJ1-2; D might be TRBD1 (6 bases). The V and J ends lost 6 bases and 8 bases respectively, with 25 bases between them. From germline, CDR1 is DFQATT and CDR2 SNEGSKA (reference sequence). The CDR3 has 15 amino acids. The CDR3 loop reads CSAHDRHENNIGYTF. In nucleotides, the CDR3 is TGCAGTGCCCACGACAGGCACGAGAATAATATAGGCTACACCTTC.

As regards this clonotype: This may come from a read error, since a much larger clone is one base off. The CDR3 region is CASSPGTDSVNYGYTF. The CDR3 region has the DNA TGTGCCAGCAGCCCGGGGACCGACAGTGTCAACTATGGCTACACCTTC. The chain links TRBV13 to TRBJ1-2; possibly TRBD1 for D (5 bases). Trimming stripped 5 bases from V and 2 bases from J, with 18 bases between. Germline V gives CDR1 PRHDT, CDR2 FYEKMQ (reference sequence). The CDR3 extends over 16 amino acids.

At least ten counts were recorded for this clonotype. The chain joins TRBV7-6 to TRBJ2-1; D not resolved. Between the trimmed V and J ends, which lost 3 bases and 9 bases, there was a span of 6 bases. From germline, CDR1 is SGHVS and CDR2 FNYEAQ. The CDR3 is 11 residues long. The CDR3 bases are TGTGCCAGCAGCTTCTCCCGTGAGCAGTTCTTC. This sequence encodes CASSFSREQFF.